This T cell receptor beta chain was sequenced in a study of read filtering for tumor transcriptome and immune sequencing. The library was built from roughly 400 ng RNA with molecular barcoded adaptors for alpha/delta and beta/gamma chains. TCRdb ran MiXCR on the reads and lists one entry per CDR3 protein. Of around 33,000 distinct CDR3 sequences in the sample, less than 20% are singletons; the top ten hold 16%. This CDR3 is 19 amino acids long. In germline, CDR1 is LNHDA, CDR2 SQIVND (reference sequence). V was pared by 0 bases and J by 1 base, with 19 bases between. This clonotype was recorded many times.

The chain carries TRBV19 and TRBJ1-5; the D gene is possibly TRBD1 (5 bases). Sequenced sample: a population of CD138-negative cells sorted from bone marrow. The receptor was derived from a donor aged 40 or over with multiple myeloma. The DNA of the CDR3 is TGTGCCAGTAGTATAGAAGGGGCTGGACGGGGGTACAGCAATCAGCCCCAGCATTTT. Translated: CASSIEGAGRGYSNQPQHF. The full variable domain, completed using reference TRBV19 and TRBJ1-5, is DGGITQSPKYLFRKEGQNVTLSCEQNLNHDAMYWYRQDPGQGLRLIYYSQIVNDFQKGDIAEGYSVSREKKESFPLTVTSAQKNPTAFYLCASSIEGAGRGYSNQPQHFGDGTRLSIL.